Detailed here is one TCR beta chain. Its cognate antigen is unknown. PCR amplification relied on 60 Vbeta primers (plus 13 Jbeta primers). This table comes from immunoSEQ multiplex PCR, and its TCRdb copy is limited to in-frame clones, with some not included. The table includes 150,000 to 200,000 clones, around 76% detected once. Healthy bone marrow donors supplied every sample. The data were obtained in a study of cytomegalovirus exposure and HLA in healthy donors. Whole-study findings and limits: In most subjects, TCR beta sequences reportedly gave accurate predictions of HLA-A and HLA-B alleles.

This CDR3 comprises 14 residues. The V gene's germline CDR1 is SGHTA and CDR2 FQGNSA. The V end lost 4 bases, the J end lost 1 base, and 8 bases lay between the germline ends. This TCR was sampled from a girl aged 5-17 years in good health and CMV-seropositive. The sequenced material came from PBMCs. This rearrangement joins TRBV7-2 to TRBJ1-5; no definite D call. DNA of the CDR3: TGTGCCAGCAGCTCCTCCCTGAGCAATCAGCCCCAGCATTTT. Its protein is CASSSSLSNQPQHF.